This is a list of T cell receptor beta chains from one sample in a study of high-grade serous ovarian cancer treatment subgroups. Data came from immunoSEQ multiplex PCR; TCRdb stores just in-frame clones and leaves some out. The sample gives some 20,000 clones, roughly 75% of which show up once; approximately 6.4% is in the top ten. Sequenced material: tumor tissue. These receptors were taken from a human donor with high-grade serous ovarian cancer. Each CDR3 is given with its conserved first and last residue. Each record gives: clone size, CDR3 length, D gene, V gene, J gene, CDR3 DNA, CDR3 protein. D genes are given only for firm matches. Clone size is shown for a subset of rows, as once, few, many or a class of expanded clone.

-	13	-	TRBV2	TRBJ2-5	TGTGCCAGCAGACCCTTGACGAGAGAGACCCAGTACTTC	CASRPLTRETQYF
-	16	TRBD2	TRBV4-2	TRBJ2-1	TGTGCCAGCAGCCAGCAGGCTAGCGGCTCCTACAATGAGCAGTTCTTC	CASSQQASGSYNEQFF
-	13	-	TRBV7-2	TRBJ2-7	TGTGCCAGCAGCCTTGACTATACCTACGAGCAGTACTTC	CASSLDYTYEQYF
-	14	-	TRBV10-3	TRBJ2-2	TGTGCCATCAGTGATAGGCAGGGGACCGGGGAGCTGTTTTTT	CAISDRQGTGELFF
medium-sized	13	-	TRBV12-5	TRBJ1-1	TGTGCTAGTGGTTTGGAAGTGAACACTGAAGCTTTCTTT	CASGLEVNTEAFF
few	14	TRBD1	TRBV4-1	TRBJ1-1	TGCGCCAGCAGCCAAGCGGACAGGGTCGCTGAAGCTTTCTTT	CASSQADRVAEAFF
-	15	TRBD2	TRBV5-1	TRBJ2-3	TGCGCCAGCAGCTTCGCGGGAGGAGGGGCAGATACGCAGTATTTT	CASSFAGGGADTQYF
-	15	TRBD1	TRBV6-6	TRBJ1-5	TGTGCCAGCAGACCGGGACAGGGTATCAATCAGCCCCAGCATTTT	CASRPGQGINQPQHF
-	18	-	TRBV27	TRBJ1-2	TGTGCCAGCAGTTTATGGGGTCAAACAGCCGACGGTAACTATGGCTACACCTTC	CASSLWGQTADGNYGYTF
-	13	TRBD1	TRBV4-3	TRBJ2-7	TGCGCCAGCAGCCAAGGGGACAGCTACGAGCAGTACTTC	CASSQGDSYEQYF
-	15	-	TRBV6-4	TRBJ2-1	TGTGCCAGCACCGAACAGGTCTCGCTTTACAATGAGCAGTTCTTC	CASTEQVSLYNEQFF
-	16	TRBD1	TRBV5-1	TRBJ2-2	TGCGCCAGCAGCTTGGGAGGGGGCTTGCGTACCGGGGAGCTGTTTTTT	CASSLGGGLRTGELFF
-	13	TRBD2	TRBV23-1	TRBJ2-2	TGCGCCAGCATGGCGGGAGGGCCCGGGGAGCTGTTTTTT	CASMAGGPGELFF
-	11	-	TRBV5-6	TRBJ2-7	TGTGCCAGCAGCTTTCAATACGAGCAGTACTTC	CASSFQYEQYF
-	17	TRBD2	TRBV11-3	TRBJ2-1	TGTGCCAGCAGCTTAGATTCTCGGGGAGGGGCATGGAATGAGCAGTTCTTC	CASSLDSRGGAWNEQFF
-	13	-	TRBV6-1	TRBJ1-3	TGTGCCAGCCGTTTCCTACAAGGAAACACCATATATTTT	CASRFLQGNTIYF
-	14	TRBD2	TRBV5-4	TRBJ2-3	TGTGCCAGCACCAGACTAGCGGGAGAGGATACGCAGTATTTT	CASTRLAGEDTQYF
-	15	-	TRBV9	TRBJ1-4	TGTGCCAGCAGCGTAGATGGGGGGGCGGACGAAAAACTGTTTTTT	CASSVDGGADEKLFF
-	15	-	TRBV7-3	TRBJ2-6	TGTGCCAGCAGCCCCTCGGGCCCCGGGGCCAACGTCCTGACTTTC	CASSPSGPGANVLTF
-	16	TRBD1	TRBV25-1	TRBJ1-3	TGTGCCAGCATCCCCAGTGGGACAGGCTCTGGAAACACCATATATTTT	CASIPSGTGSGNTIYF
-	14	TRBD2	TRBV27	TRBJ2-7	TGTGCCAGCAGTTATACAGCGGGAGGGAACGAGCAGTACTTC	CASSYTAGGNEQYF
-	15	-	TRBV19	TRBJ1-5	TGTGCCAGTAGTATGGGACTTTATAGCAATCAGCCCCAGCATTTT	CASSMGLYSNQPQHF
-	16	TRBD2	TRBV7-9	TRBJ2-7	TGTGCCAGCAGCTTAATGACTAGCGGGAGGATCCACGAGCAGTACTTC	CASSLMTSGRIHEQYF
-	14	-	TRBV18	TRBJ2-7	TGTGCCAGCCTCGAGGAGGGGGCGTCCTACGAGCAGTACTTC	CASLEEGASYEQYF
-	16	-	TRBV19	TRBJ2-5	TGTGCCAGTAGTATAGGCGGCAGCCCATACCAAGAGACCCAGTACTTC	CASSIGGSPYQETQYF
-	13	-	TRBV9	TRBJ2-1	TGTGCCAGCAGCGTAGGTGTTTTCGGAGAGCAGTTCTTC	CASSVGVFGEQFF
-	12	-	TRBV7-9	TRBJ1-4	TGTGCCAGCAGCTTGGACGTGATGAGAATGATTTTT	CASSLDVMRMIF
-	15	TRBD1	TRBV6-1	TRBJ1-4	TGTGCCAGCAGTGATGTGGGGACAGAGAATGAAAAACTGTTTTTT	CASSDVGTENEKLFF
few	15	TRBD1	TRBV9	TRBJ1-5	TGTGCCAGCAGCGTAGGGGGGACAGGAGCGGAGCCCCAGCATTTT	CASSVGGTGAEPQHF
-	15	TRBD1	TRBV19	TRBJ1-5	TGTGCCAGTAGGACCGACAGGGCGAGCAATCAGCCCCAGCATTTT	CASRTDRASNQPQHF
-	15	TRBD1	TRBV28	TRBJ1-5	TGTGCCAGCAGTTTGTTACAGGGGATGGGTCAGCCCCAGCATTTT	CASSLLQGMGQPQHF
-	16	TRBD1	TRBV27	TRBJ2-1	TGTGCCAGCAGTTTGTCCGGGACAGCTCTATACAATGAGCAGTTCTTC	CASSLSGTALYNEQFF
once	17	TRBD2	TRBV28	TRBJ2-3	TGTGCCAGCAGTTTAAGGCTAGCGGGCTCTAGCACAGATACGCAGTATTTT	CASSLRLAGSSTDTQYF
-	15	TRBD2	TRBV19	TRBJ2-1	TGTGCCAGTATAAAGGGGCTAGCGGAGAGCAATGAGCAGTTCTTC	CASIKGLAESNEQFF
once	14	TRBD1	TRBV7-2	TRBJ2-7	TGTGCCAGCAGCTCGACAGGGGCCCCGCGGGAGCAGTACTTC	CASSSTGAPREQYF
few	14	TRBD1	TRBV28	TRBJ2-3	TGTGCCAGCAGTCGAGACAGGGGCACAGATACGCAGTATTTT	CASSRDRGTDTQYF
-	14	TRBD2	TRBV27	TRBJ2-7	TGTGCCAGCTTGGGACTAGCGGGAGAGGGCGAGCAGTACTTC	CASLGLAGEGEQYF
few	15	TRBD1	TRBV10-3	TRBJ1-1	TGTGCCATCAGTGAGCCCTGGACAGGGAACACTGAAGCTTTCTTT	CAISEPWTGNTEAFF
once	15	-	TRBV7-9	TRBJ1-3	TGTGCCAGCAGCTCTCTCAGTCGCTCTGGAAACACCATATATTTT	CASSSLSRSGNTIYF
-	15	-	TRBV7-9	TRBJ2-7	TGTGCCAGCAGATCGCAGTCTTCCGGGGGCGACGAGCAGTACTTC	CASRSQSSGGDEQYF
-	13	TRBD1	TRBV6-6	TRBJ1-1	TGTGCCAGCGGTGACAGGGGCCCAAGTGAAGCTTTCTTT	CASGDRGPSEAFF
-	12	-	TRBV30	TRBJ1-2	TGTGCCTGGAGTGTACAGGGCTATGGCTACACCTTC	CAWSVQGYGYTF
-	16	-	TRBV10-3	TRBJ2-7	TGTGCCATCACTAAGGGGGGCCCCGCCGGCTCCTACGAGCAGTACTTC	CAITKGGPAGSYEQYF
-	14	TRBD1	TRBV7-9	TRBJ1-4	TGTGCCAGCAGCGGACAGGGGCTATGGGAAAAACTGTTTTTT	CASSGQGLWEKLFF
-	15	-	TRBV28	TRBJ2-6	TGTGCCAGCACTACCACAGGGAACGGGGCCAACGTCCTGACTTTC	CASTTTGNGANVLTF
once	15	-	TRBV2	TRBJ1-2	TGTGCCAGCGACCAGGCACTTTCCACTAACTATGGCTACACCTTC	CASDQALSTNYGYTF
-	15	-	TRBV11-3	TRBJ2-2	TGTGCCAGCAGCTTAGAACAGCTAGCAGTCGGGGAGCTGTTTTTT	CASSLEQLAVGELFF
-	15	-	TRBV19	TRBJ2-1	TGTGCCAGTAGTAATTGGCTAGCGAACTACAATGAGCAGTTCTTC	CASSNWLANYNEQFF
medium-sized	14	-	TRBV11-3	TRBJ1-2	TGTGCCAGCAGCCTCAGCCCCACTAACTATGGCTACACCTTC	CASSLSPTNYGYTF
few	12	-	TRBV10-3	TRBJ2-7	TGTGCCATCAGTGACCGGACCTACGAGCAGTACTTC	CAISDRTYEQYF
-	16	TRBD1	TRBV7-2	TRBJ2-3	TGTGCCAGCAGAAGACAGGGGAATGGGGTCACAGATACGCAGTATTTT	CASRRQGNGVTDTQYF
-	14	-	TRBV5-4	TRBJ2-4	TGTGCCAGCAGCTCTAGGCTAGGGGGAAACATTCAGTACTTC	CASSSRLGGNIQYF
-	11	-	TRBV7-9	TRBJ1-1	TGTGCCAGCAGCCAGGGCACTGAAGCTTTCTTT	CASSQGTEAFF
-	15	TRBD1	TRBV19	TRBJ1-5	TGTGCCAGTAGGGGGAGTGGGGACAGGCATCAGCCCCAGCATTTT	CASRGSGDRHQPQHF
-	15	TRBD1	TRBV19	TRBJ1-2	TGTGCCAGTACCGGGTGGACAGGAGCCATCTATGGCTACACCTTC	CASTGWTGAIYGYTF
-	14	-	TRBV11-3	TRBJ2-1	TGTGCCAGCAGCCGCCAGGGTGGCGGCTATGAGCAGTTCTTC	CASSRQGGGYEQFF
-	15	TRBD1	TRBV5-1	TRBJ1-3	TGCGCCAGCAGCACCGGGACAGGGCCTGGAAACACCATATATTTT	CASSTGTGPGNTIYF
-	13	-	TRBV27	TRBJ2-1	TGTGCCAGCAGGAGACAGGTATCAAATGAGCAGTTCTTC	CASRRQVSNEQFF
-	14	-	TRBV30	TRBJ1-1	TGTGCCTGGAGTGTACAAGGGGGAGGGTATCAAGCTTTCTTT	CAWSVQGGGYQAFF